Here is one T cell receptor beta chain with its context. What it binds is not known. Repertoires were generated with immunoSEQ multiplex PCR, while TCRdb's copy carries only in-frame clones and drops some. The table lists under 95,000 clones, approximately 93% of them singletons. The record originates from a study of cytomegalovirus exposure and HLA in healthy donors. Study-wide background: The 120 or so validation repertoires were produced on the same platform as the 650 to 800 repertoires of the first cohort. This was reported in a later analysis.

Findings and caveats of the study: Cytomegalovirus-associated TCR beta chains were listed, numbering more than 150. TCR clusters originating in the first cohort tended to co-occur in the roughly 130 validation repertoires, according to a later analysis. High sensitivity and specificity were reportedly achieved when the classifier diagnosed cytomegalovirus status.

The sequencing sample was made of PBMCs. The source of this sequence is a woman under 30 in good health and CMV-seropositive.

In DNA form, the CDR3 reads TGCGCCAGCAGATTCGGGACAGGGGTTTTCGAGACCCAGTACTTC. This translates into CASRFGTGVFETQYF. This chain links TRBV5-1 with TRBJ2-5; 10 nucleotides agree with TRBD1. Per the germline V gene, CDR1 is SGHRS and CDR2 is YFSETQ. The CDR3 has 15 amino acids. Trimming removed 5 bases from V and 5 bases from J; junction bases left unmatched: 9.